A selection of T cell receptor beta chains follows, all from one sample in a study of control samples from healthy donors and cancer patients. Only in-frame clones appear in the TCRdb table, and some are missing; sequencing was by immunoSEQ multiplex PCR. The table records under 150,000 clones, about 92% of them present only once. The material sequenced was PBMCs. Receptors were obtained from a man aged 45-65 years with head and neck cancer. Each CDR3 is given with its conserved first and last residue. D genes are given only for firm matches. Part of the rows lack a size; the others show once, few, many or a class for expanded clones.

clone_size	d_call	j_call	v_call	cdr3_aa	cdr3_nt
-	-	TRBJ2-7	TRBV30	CAWSVWNEQYF	TGTGCCTGGAGTGTTTGGAACGAGCAGTACTTC
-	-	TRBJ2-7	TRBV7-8	CASSLLGNYEQYF	TGTGCCAGCAGCTTATTGGGAAACTACGAGCAGTACTTC
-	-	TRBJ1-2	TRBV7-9	CASSRTPRETNYGYTF	TGTGCCAGCAGCCGGACCCCTAGGGAAACGAACTATGGCTACACCTTC
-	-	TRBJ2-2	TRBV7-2	CASSFGVGELFF	TGTGCCAGCAGCTTTGGGGTTGGGGAGCTGTTTTTT
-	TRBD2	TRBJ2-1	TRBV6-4	CASSGTSGGYNEQFF	TGTGCCAGCAGTGGGACTAGCGGGGGGTACAATGAGCAGTTCTTC
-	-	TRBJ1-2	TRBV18	CASSPRRDYGYTF	TGTGCCAGCTCACCACGACGGGACTATGGCTACACCTTC
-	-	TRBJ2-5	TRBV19	CASSVYHQETQYF	TGTGCCAGTAGTGTCTACCACCAAGAGACCCAGTACTTC
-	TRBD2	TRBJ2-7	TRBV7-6	CASRARAGVSYEQYF	TGTGCCAGCAGAGCGCGAGCGGGGGTTTCCTACGAGCAGTACTTC
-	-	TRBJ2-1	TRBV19	CASSIGNSNEQFF	TGTGCCAGTAGTATAGGGAACAGCAATGAGCAGTTCTTC
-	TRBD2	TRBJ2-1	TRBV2	CASSVAGANNEQFF	TGTGCCAGCAGCGTAGCGGGGGCTAACAATGAGCAGTTCTTC
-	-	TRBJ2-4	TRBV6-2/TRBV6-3	CASSYSSGIGNIQYF	TGTGCCAGCAGTTACTCGTCTGGGATCGGAAACATTCAGTACTTC
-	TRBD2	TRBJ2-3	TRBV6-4	CASSPGLAGAVTDTQYF	TGTGCCAGCAGCCCGGGACTAGCGGGGGCCGTCACAGATACGCAGTATTTT
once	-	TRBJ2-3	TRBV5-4	CASRPGGRRADTQYF	TGTGCCAGCCGACCCGGAGGGAGGAGAGCGGATACGCAGTATTTT
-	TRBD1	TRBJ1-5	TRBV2	CASSVQGGQPQHF	TGTGCCAGCAGTGTTCAGGGGGGTCAGCCCCAGCATTTT
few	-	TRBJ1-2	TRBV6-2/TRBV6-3	CASSLIGGYGYTF	TGTGCCAGCAGCCTAATTGGGGGCTATGGCTACACCTTC
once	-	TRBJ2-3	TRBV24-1	CATSDYTDTQYF	TGTGCCACCAGTGACTACACAGATACGCAGTATTTT
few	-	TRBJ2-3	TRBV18	CASSRNRAQEDTQYF	TGTGCCAGCTCACGAAACCGGGCACAAGAAGATACGCAGTATTTT
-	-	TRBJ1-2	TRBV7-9	CASSLGQGRYYGYTF	TGTGCCAGCAGCTTAGGACAAGGGCGGTATTATGGCTACACCTTC
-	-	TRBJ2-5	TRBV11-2	CASSATGQETQYF	TGTGCCAGCAGCGCAACGGGGCAAGAGACCCAGTACTTC
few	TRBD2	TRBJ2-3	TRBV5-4	CASSPGLAGGFTDTQYF	TGTGCCAGCAGTCCCGGACTAGCGGGGGGGTTCACAGATACGCAGTATTTT
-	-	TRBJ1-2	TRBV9	CASSVGVYGYTF	TGTGCCAGCAGCGTAGGGGTCTATGGCTACACCTTC
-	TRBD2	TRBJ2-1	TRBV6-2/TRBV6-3	CASSYSGLGIHNEQFF	TGTGCCAGCAGTTACTCGGGACTAGGGATACACAATGAGCAGTTCTTC
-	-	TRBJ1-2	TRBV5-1	CASSPPVGRAGYTF	TGCGCCAGCAGCCCACCGGTGGGCAGGGCTGGCTACACCTTC
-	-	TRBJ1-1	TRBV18	CASSPRRAGLDRNTEAFF	TGTGCCAGCTCACCGAGAAGGGCAGGGCTGGATCGGAACACTGAAGCTTTCTTT
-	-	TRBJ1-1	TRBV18	CASSPQRTPEAFF	TGTGCCAGCTCACCACAAAGAACCCCCGAAGCTTTCTTT
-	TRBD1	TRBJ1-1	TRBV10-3	CAISDPSRGPGTEAFF	TGTGCCATCAGTGACCCGTCCAGGGGGCCGGGAACTGAAGCTTTCTTT
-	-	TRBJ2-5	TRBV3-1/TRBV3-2	CASSQGDISFGETQYF	TGTGCCAGCAGCCAAGGGGACATAAGTTTCGGAGAGACCCAGTACTTC
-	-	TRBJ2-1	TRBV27	CDSSPGRRITYNEQFF	TGTGACAGCAGCCCCGGACGAAGAATAACCTACAATGAGCAGTTCTTC
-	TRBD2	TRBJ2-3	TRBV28	CASSLWGSSGGGTDTQYF	TGTGCCAGCAGTTTATGGGGATCCAGCGGGGGGGGCACAGATACGCAGTATTTT
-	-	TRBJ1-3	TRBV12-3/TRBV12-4	CASGPLNTIYF	TGTGCCAGCGGGCCTTTAAACACCATATATTTT
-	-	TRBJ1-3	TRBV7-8	CASSSSGSGNTIYF	TGTGCCAGCAGCTCCTCCGGTAGCGGAAACACCATATATTTT
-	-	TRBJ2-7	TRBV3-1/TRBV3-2	CASSQGLGDEQYF	TGTGCCAGCAGCCAAGGCCTGGGGGACGAGCAGTACTTC
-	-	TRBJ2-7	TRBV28	CASREATSNYEQYF	TGTGCCAGCCGCGAAGCGACCAGCAACTACGAGCAGTACTTC
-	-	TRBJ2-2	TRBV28	CASSLHGVAGELFF	TGTGCCAGCAGTTTACATGGGGTGGCCGGGGAGCTGTTTTTT
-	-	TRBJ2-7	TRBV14	CASSRRGNKNEQYF	TGTGCCAGCAGCCGCAGGGGTAATAAGAACGAGCAGTACTTC
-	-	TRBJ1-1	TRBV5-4	CASGMTGWAKGTEAFF	TGTGCCAGCGGCATGACAGGTTGGGCGAAGGGCACTGAAGCTTTCTTT
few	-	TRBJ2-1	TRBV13	CASSLEADEQFF	TGTGCCAGCAGCTTAGAAGCTGATGAGCAGTTCTTC
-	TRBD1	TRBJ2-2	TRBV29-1	CSVGAPGQGTGELFF	TGCAGCGTTGGAGCACCGGGACAGGGCACCGGGGAGCTGTTTTTT
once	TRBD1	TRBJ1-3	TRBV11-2	CASSFRRGRGGNTIYF	TGTGCCAGCAGCTTCCGCAGGGGGCGCGGCGGAAACACCATATATTTT
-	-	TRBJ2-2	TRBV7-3	CASSLSQPGELFF	TGTGCCAGCAGCCTGAGCCAGCCCGGGGAGCTGTTTTTT
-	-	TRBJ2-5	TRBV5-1	CASSVGQETQYF	TGCGCCAGCAGCGTCGGCCAAGAGACCCAGTACTTC
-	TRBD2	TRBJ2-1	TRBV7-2	CASSSGLPGGNEQFF	TGTGCCAGCAGCTCCGGACTACCCGGGGGGAATGAGCAGTTCTTC
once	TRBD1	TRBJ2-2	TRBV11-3	CASSSSTGHTGELFF	TGTGCCAGCAGCTCGTCGACAGGGCACACCGGGGAGCTGTTTTTT
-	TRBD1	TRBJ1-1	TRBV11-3	CASSLEGQVSLNTEAFF	TGTGCCAGCAGCTTAGAAGGACAGGTTTCTCTGAACACTGAAGCTTTCTTT
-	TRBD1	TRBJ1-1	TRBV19	CASSWGQTNTEAFF	TGTGCCAGTAGTTGGGGACAGACGAACACTGAAGCTTTCTTT
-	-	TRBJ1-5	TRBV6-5	CASSYSARGNQPQHF	TGTGCCAGCAGTTACTCAGCGAGGGGGAATCAGCCCCAGCATTTT
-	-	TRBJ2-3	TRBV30	CAWSWTPLRPTSTDTQYF	TGTGCCTGGAGCTGGACTCCTCTTAGACCAACTAGCACAGATACGCAGTATTTT
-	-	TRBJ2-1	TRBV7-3	CASSLEVFNEQFF	TGTGCCAGCAGCTTAGAGGTCTTCAATGAGCAGTTCTTC
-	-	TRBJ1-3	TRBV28	CASINSGNTIYF	TGTGCCAGTATAAACTCTGGAAACACCATATATTTT
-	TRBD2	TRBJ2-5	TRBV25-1	CASSELAGLETQYF	TGTGCCAGCAGTGAACTAGCGGGGTTAGAGACCCAGTACTTC
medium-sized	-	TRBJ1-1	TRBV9	CASSPSTGTPSSVAFF	TGTGCCAGCAGCCCCTCAACCGGGACGCCAAGCTCCGTGGCTTTCTTT
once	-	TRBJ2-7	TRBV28	CASSSAGPYEQYF	TGTGCCAGCAGTTCTGCGGGCCCCTACGAGCAGTACTTC
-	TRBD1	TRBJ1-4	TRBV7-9	CASSHLPGQGHEKLFF	TGTGCCAGCAGCCATTTACCGGGACAGGGGCATGAAAAACTGTTTTTT
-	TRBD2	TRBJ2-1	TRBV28	CASSFAGVYNEQFF	TGTGCCAGCAGTTTCGCGGGAGTTTACAATGAGCAGTTCTTC